Listed here is a single T cell receptor (beta chain). The record originates from a study of blood T cell repertoires in COVID-19. Looking at the study overall: The analysed material was cDNA or gDNA that came from T cells, B-cell-depleted T cells, or PBMCs.

This CDR3 is 15 amino acids long. From germline, CDR1 is SGHDN and CDR2 FVKESK. V gave up 3 bases and J gave up 10 bases; unmatched junction bases: 6. Original processing notes: The authors estimated nucleated cell counts from reference gene primer amplification. Measured with immunoSEQ multiplex PCR; TCRdb has only the in-frame clones, and not every one. The V and J calls and clone size come from that table; D and trimming were worked out from the DNA. In the table there are fewer than 450,000 clones, roughly 86% of which are singletons. Seattle researchers signed up patients amid active infection and tracked them longitudinally.

The sample was peripheral blood. This TCR came from a woman aged 70-85 years with COVID-19, enrolled during active disease. The gene calls are TRBV14 and TRBJ1-6; 10 bases align to TRBD1. CDR3 protein: CASSQTGGVRSPLHF. The CDR3 DNA follows: TGTGCCAGCAGCCAGACAGGGGGCGTGAGATCACCCCTCCACTTT.